These 20 T cell receptor beta chains originate from one sample sequenced in a study of blood T cell repertoires in COVID-19. Produced via immunoSEQ multiplex PCR; TCRdb's table is partial and in-frame only. The profile covers some 700,000 clones, with 80% to 90% appearing a single time and over 0.2% taken by the ten largest. The source material was peripheral blood. These receptors came from a woman aged 18-35 years with acute or convalescent COVID-19.

The J gene is TRBJ2-7, the V gene TRBV30; a possible D gene is TRBD1 (5 bases). Germline V CDR1 and CDR2: GTSNPN, SVGIG (reference sequence). Trimming stripped 1 base from V and 5 bases from J, with 12 bases between. The CDR3 extends over 13 amino acids. The CDR3 loop reads CAWSGKGVHEQYF. For the CDR3, the DNA is TGTGCCTGGAGTGGGAAAGGGGTCCACGAGCAGTACTTC.

The rearrangement links TRBV15 to TRBJ1-3, with 8 bases identical to TRBD1. Germline assignment: CDR1 LNHNV and CDR2 YYDKDF (reference sequence). This CDR3 comprises 16 residues. J was trimmed by 0 bases and V by 3 bases; bases with no gene match: 4. The CDR3 is CATSSARGHSGNTIYF. The CDR3 coding sequence is TGTGCCACCAGCAGCGCCAGGGGGCACTCTGGAAACACCATATATTTT.

This chain connects TRBV2 to TRBJ1-1; D gene uncertain. CDR3 length: 14 residues. V lost 1 base and J lost 0, with 6 bases in between. The V gene's germline CDR1 is SNHLY and CDR2 FYNNEI. The CDR3 bases are TGTGCCAGCAGTGAAGGACTCCTGAACACTGAAGCTTTCTTT. As protein: CASSEGLLNTEAFF.

The genes are TRBV19 and TRBJ1-2; D is unclear. The CDR3 consists of 12 residues. V gave up 5 bases and J gave up 8 bases, with 12 bases separating them. Germline V CDR1 and CDR2: LNHDA, SQIVND (reference sequence). The CDR3 reads CASSSRAEGYTF. The CDR3, as DNA: TGTGCCAGTAGTTCGAGGGCAGAAGGCTACACCTTC.

This clone was recorded a few times. The V call is TRBV5-6, the J call TRBJ2-7; D is unresolved. CDR1 SGHDT and CDR2 YYEEEE come from the germline V gene. The V and J ends lost 4 bases and 1 base respectively, with 9 bases between them. This CDR3 region has 13 residues. The CDR3 nucleotides are TGTGCCAGCAGCGGCAGGTTATCCTACGAGCAGTACTTC. Translation gives CASSGRLSYEQYF.

The chain employs TRBV6-5 and TRBJ2-2; D may be TRBD1 (5 bases). Germline CDR1 reads MNHEY; CDR2 reads SVGAGI. There are 15 residues in the CDR3. Trimming left V 1 base short and J 6 bases short, with 12 bases between. CDR3 nucleotides: TGTGCCAGCAGTTACTTGGGGCAAGAAGCCGGGGAGCTGTTTTTT. Protein: CASSYLGQEAGELFF.

V usage is TRBV30 and J usage is TRBJ1-4; D ambiguous. The CDR3 contains 15 residues. Trimming left V 1 base short and J 0 bases short, with 9 bases between. Per germline, CDR1 GTSNPN and CDR2 SVGIG (reference sequence). CDR3 residues: CAWSGAKATNEKLFF. The CDR3 nucleotides read TGTGCCTGGAGTGGGGCGAAAGCAACTAATGAAAAACTGTTTTTT.

The chain recombines TRBV7-2 with TRBJ1-5; D remains unclear. V dropped 5 bases and J dropped 6 bases, with 8 bases sitting between them. This CDR3 has 12 amino acids. Germline V lookup: CDR1 SGHTA, CDR2 FQGNSA. This chain's CDR3 is CASSPPGQPQHF. For the CDR3, the DNA is TGTGCCAGCAGCCCCCCGGGTCAGCCCCAGCATTTT.

DNA for the CDR3: TGTGCCAGCAGCCAAGATGGGGGCGGCAACTATGGCTACACCTTC. Residues: CASSQDGGGNYGYTF. This chain connects TRBV14 to TRBJ1-2; D is possibly TRBD1 (6 bases). Per germline, CDR1 SGHDN and CDR2 FVKESK. CDR3 length: 15 amino acids. V was shortened by 0 bases and J by 2 bases, with 10 bases between the two germline ends.

Remarks on this clone: Other nucleotide sequences from this sample produce the same CDR3. The CDR3 bases are TGTGCCAGCAGCCTCGGCGGGAACTATGGCTACACCTTC. This translates into CASSLGGNYGYTF. The chain employs TRBV7-9 and TRBJ1-2, with D hard to call. This CDR3 contains 13 residues. The V end lost 5 bases, the J end lost 2 bases, and 9 bases lay between the germline ends. Germline CDR1 reads SEHNR; CDR2 reads FQNEAQ (reference sequence).

V gene TRBV7-6 combines with J gene TRBJ1-2; a possible D gene is TRBD1 (5 bases). Trimming removed 2 bases from V and 6 bases from J, with 10 bases in between. This CDR3 comprises 13 residues. Looked up from germline, CDR1 is SGHVS and CDR2 is FNYEAQ. This CDR3 is CASSLSGRDGYTF. The CDR3, as DNA: TGTGCCAGCAGCTTATCAGGGAGGGATGGCTACACCTTC.

This chain joins TRBV5-5 and TRBJ2-5; D possibly corresponds to TRBD1 (6 bases). CDR1 and CDR2 from the germline V gene are SGHKS and YYEKEE (reference sequence). With 5 bases removed from V and 5 bases from J, the gap between germline ends came to 13 bases. CDR3 length equals 13 residues. Here the CDR3 DNA reads TGTGCCAGCAGACCAGGGCAGGGGGAGACCCAGTACTTC. Amino acids: CASRPGQGETQYF.

V gene TRBV18 combines with J gene TRBJ2-3, with TRBD1 matching over 10 bases. The CDR3 consists of 14 residues. Germline values: CDR1 KGHSH, CDR2 LQKENI. V shed 3 bases, J shed 6 bases, and the junction held 3 bases outside the gene matches. CDR3 nucleotides: TGTGCCAGCTCACCGGGACAGGGGCGGGATACGCAGTATTTT. Encoded protein: CASSPGQGRDTQYF.

The rearrangement uses TRBV5-1 and TRBJ2-3; 13 bases fit TRBD2. The CDR3 is 16 residues long. From germline, CDR1 is SGHRS and CDR2 YFSETQ. Trimming removed 4 bases from V and 8 bases from J; junction bases left unmatched: 10. In DNA form, the CDR3 reads TGCGCCAGCAGCCCGGGGACTAGCGGGACTGGGGGTACGCAGTATTTT. Amino acid sequence: CASSPGTSGTGGTQYF.

This clone was picked up one time. This chain uses TRBV9 with TRBJ2-3, with 9 nucleotides matching TRBD2. Trimming at V came to 1 base and at J to 5 bases, leaving 14 bases not matched to a gene. Per germline, CDR1 SGDLS and CDR2 YYNGEE. The CDR3 extends over 18 amino acids. CDR3 protein: CASSVIPPGGGAVDTQYF. The CDR3 DNA reads TGTGCCAGCAGCGTAATCCCCCCCGGCGGGGGGGCCGTAGATACGCAGTATTTT.

V is TRBV3-1 (or the pseudogene TRBV3-2) and J is TRBJ1-5; no clear D. The CDR3 has 15 amino acids. V shed 4 bases and J shed 1 base, with 11 bases lying between them. The germline gives CDR1 LGHDT, CDR2 YNNKEL (reference sequence). The CDR3 protein is CASSLAAASNQPQHF. The CDR3 DNA follows: TGTGCCAGCAGCCTCGCGGCAGCAAGCAATCAGCCCCAGCATTTT.

The table lists this clone with a count of one. This chain uses TRBV6-5 with TRBJ2-7; TRBD1 might be the D (8 bases). The V and J ends lost 5 bases and 3 bases respectively, with 17 bases between them. CDR1 MNHEY and CDR2 SVGAGI come from the germline V gene. This CDR3 comprises 15 residues. The CDR3: CASSPRTGGDYEQYF. CDR3 DNA sequence: TGTGCCAGCAGTCCCCGAACAGGGGGGGACTACGAGCAGTACTTC.

The chain links TRBV10-2 to TRBJ1-1, with D maybe TRBD1 (5 bases). Germline values: CDR1 WSHSY, CDR2 SAAADI. There are 13 residues in the CDR3. V lost 7 bases, J lost 2 bases, and 11 bases lay in between. The CDR3 protein is CASTQTENTEAFF. CDR3 nucleotides: TGCGCCAGCACCCAGACAGAAAACACTGAAGCTTTCTTT.

V usage is TRBV6-5 and J usage is TRBJ1-4; 9 bases map to TRBD1. V lost 9 bases and J lost 7; bases outside the gene matches: 9. Germline CDR1 is MNHEY and CDR2 is SVGAGI. The CDR3 sequence is 14 residues long. Here the CDR3 DNA reads TGTGCCAGGAGGCCGGGACAGGGAGCTGAAAAACTGTTTTTT. Translating gives CARRPGQGAEKLFF.

The chain links TRBV10-3 to TRBJ2-1; D possibly corresponds to TRBD2 (5 bases). The V end was cut by 8 bases, the J end by 9 bases, with 11 bases between. CDR1 and CDR2 (germline): ENHRY, SYGVKD. This CDR3 is 11 amino acids long. The CDR3, as DNA: TGTGCCATCCTCAGCGGTCTTGAGCAGTTCTTC. Translated: CAILSGLEQFF.